Listed below are T cell receptor beta chains from one sample, sequenced in a study of blood T cell repertoires in COVID-19. Only in-frame clones appear in the TCRdb table, and some are missing; sequencing was by immunoSEQ multiplex PCR. The sample shows around 380,000 clones, roughly 86% of them seen only once. Sequenced sample: peripheral blood. The origin of the receptors is a human donor with acute or convalescent COVID-19. The donor label of this sample is uncertain. CDR3s include the opening cysteine and the closing phenylalanine or tryptophan. A D gene is named only where the DNA matches it firmly. Clone sizes are given selectively: once, few, many, or a class where the clone is expanded.

cdr3_aa	cdr3_nt	v_call	clone_size	j_call	d_call
CATSRGQGIGELFF	TGTGCCACCAGCAGAGGACAGGGGATTGGGGAGCTGTTTTTT	TRBV15	NA	TRBJ2-2	TRBD1
CASRTGTSGGDEQYF	TGTGCCAGCAGAACCGGGACTAGCGGGGGAGACGAGCAGTACTTC	TRBV6-6	once	TRBJ2-7	TRBD2
CASSAWGGSGANVLTF	TGTGCCAGCAGCGCCTGGGGAGGCTCTGGGGCCAACGTCCTGACTTTC	TRBV3-1/TRBV3-2	NA	TRBJ2-6	NA
CASSKGGLPRSYNEQFF	TGTGCCAGCAGCAAAGGCGGACTGCCCCGATCCTACAATGAGCAGTTCTTC	TRBV21-1	NA	TRBJ2-1	NA
CASSFGQSYEQYF	TGTGCCAGCTCCTTCGGACAGTCCTACGAGCAGTACTTC	TRBV6-6	NA	TRBJ2-7	NA
CASSWDRASGNTIYF	TGTGCCAGCAGCTGGGACAGGGCCTCTGGAAACACCATATATTTT	TRBV11-2	once	TRBJ1-3	TRBD1
CASSRQSTDTQYF	TGTGCCAGCAGCCGACAGAGCACAGATACGCAGTATTTT	TRBV3-1/TRBV3-2	many	TRBJ2-3	NA
CASSFGTLKGEQYF	TGTGCCAGCAGCTTCGGGACACTCAAAGGCGAGCAGTACTTC	TRBV11-2	few	TRBJ2-7	NA
CAWTMGGTEAFF	TGTGCCTGGACCATGGGGGGCACTGAAGCTTTCTTT	TRBV30	few	TRBJ1-1	NA
CASSRDTTYEQYF	TGTGCCAGCAGTCGGGACACCACCTACGAGCAGTACTTC	TRBV27	NA	TRBJ2-7	NA
CASSLEASTTDTQYF	TGTGCCAGCAGCTTAGAGGCTAGCACCACAGATACGCAGTATTTT	TRBV7-9	NA	TRBJ2-3	NA
CATSRGQGAYQPQHF	TGTGCCACCAGCAGGGGACAGGGGGCTTATCAGCCCCAGCATTTT	TRBV15	NA	TRBJ1-5	TRBD1
CSVIGGYNEQFF	TGCAGCGTGATCGGCGGATACAATGAGCAGTTCTTC	TRBV29-1	NA	TRBJ2-1	NA
CASSLQGATGNTIYF	TGTGCCAGCAGCTTACAGGGGGCCACTGGAAACACCATATATTTT	TRBV7-6	NA	TRBJ1-3	TRBD1
CASSLRTARTDTQYF	TGCGCCAGCAGCTTGAGAACGGCCAGGACAGATACGCAGTATTTT	TRBV5-1	NA	TRBJ2-3	NA
CASRPGISGSSYEQYF	TGTGCCAGCAGGCCCGGGATCTCGGGATCCTCCTACGAGCAGTACTTC	TRBV28	NA	TRBJ2-7	NA
CATSRDSPSGEQYF	TGTGCCACCAGCAGAGACAGTCCTTCGGGGGAGCAGTACTTC	TRBV15	NA	TRBJ2-7	NA
CASSLRPGTEAFF	TGTGCCAGTAGTTTGAGGCCGGGCACTGAAGCTTTCTTT	TRBV19	NA	TRBJ1-1	NA